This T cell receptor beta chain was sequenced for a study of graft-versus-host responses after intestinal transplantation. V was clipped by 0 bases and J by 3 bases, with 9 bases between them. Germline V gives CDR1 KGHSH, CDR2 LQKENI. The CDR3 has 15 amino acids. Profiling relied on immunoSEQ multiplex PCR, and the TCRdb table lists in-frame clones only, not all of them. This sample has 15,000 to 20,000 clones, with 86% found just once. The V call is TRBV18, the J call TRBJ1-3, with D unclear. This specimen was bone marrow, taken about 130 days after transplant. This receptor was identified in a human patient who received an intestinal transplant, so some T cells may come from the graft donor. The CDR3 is CASSPPSQNGNTIYF. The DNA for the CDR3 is TGTGCCAGCTCACCACCGAGCCAGAATGGAAACACCATATATTTT.